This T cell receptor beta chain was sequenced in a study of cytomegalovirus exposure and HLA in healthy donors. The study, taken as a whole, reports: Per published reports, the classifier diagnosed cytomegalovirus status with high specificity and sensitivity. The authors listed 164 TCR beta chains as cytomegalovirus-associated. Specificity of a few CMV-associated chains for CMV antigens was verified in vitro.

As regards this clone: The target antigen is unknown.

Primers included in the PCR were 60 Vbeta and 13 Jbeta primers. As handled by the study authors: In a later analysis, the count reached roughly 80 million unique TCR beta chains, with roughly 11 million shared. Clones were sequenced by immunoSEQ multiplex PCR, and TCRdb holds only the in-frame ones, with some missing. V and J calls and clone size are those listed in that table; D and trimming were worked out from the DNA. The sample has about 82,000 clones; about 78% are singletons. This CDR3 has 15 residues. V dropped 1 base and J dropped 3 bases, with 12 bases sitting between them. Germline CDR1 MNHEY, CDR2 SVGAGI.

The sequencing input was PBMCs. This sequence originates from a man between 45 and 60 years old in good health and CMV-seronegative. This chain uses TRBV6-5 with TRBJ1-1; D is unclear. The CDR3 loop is CASSYLLVLYTEAFF. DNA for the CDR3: TGTGCCAGCAGTTACTTATTAGTGCTGTACACTGAAGCTTTCTTT.